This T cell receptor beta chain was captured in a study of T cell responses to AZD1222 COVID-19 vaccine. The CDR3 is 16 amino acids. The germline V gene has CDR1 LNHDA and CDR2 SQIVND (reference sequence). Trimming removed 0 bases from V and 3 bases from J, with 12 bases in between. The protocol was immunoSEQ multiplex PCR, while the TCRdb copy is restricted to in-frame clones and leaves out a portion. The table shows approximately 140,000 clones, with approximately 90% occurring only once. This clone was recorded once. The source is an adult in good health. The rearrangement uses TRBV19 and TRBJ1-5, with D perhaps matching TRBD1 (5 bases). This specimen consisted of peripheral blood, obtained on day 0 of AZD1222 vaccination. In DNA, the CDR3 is TGTGCCAGTAGTATAGATGTGGTACAGGTCAATCAGCCCCAGCATTTT. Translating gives CASSIDVVQVNQPQHF.